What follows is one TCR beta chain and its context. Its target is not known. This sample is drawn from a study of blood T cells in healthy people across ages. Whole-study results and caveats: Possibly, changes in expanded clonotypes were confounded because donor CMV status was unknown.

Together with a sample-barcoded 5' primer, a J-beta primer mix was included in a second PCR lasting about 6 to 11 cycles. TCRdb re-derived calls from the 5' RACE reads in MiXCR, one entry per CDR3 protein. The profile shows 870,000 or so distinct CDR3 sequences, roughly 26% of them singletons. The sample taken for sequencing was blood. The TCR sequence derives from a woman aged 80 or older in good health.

CDR3 DNA: TGTGCCTGGAGTGTAGAGGCAGGGAACACTGAAGCTTTCTTT. This gives the protein CAWSVEAGNTEAFF. The chain combines TRBV30 with TRBJ1-1; D is unresolved. The germline gives CDR1 GTSNPN, CDR2 SVGIG (reference sequence). The CDR3 spans 14 residues. Trimming cost V 0 bases and J 1 base, with 9 bases left between them.